This is a list of T cell receptor beta chains from one sample in a study of blood T cell repertoires in COVID-19. Profiled with immunoSEQ multiplex PCR; TCRdb holds only in-frame clones, not every one. The sample lists tens of thousands of clones, almost 90% occurring once. Material for sequencing was peripheral blood. These receptors were obtained from a human donor with active COVID-19. The donor label of this sample is uncertain. CDR3s include the opening cysteine and the closing phenylalanine or tryptophan. D genes are given only for firm matches. Size tells how often a clone was seen (once, few, many) or the class of an expanded clone, and some rows leave it out.

clone_size	d_call	v_call	j_call	cdr3_nt	cdr3_aa
.	.	TRBV9	TRBJ1-6	TGTGCCAGCAGCGTACTAGGTGAGAATTCACCCCTCCACTTT	CASSVLGENSPLHF
.	.	TRBV3-1/TRBV3-2	TRBJ1-1	TGTGCCAGCAGTACAGGGTCTAAGGAAACTGAAGCTTTCTTT	CASSTGSKETEAFF
.	.	TRBV11-2	TRBJ2-7	TGTGCCAGCAGCTTAATTGGCAGGGGAGTTCGTAACGAGCAGTACTTC	CASSLIGRGVRNEQYF
.	TRBD1	TRBV2	TRBJ1-5	TGTGCCAGCAGTGCCGGGACAGGGGGTGGCCAGCCCCAGCATTTT	CASSAGTGGGQPQHF
.	TRBD2	TRBV20-1	TRBJ2-7	TGCAGTGCTAGTGGGGGGGAGTACTTAAGTTACGAGCAGTACTTC	CSASGGEYLSYEQYF
.	TRBD1	TRBV18	TRBJ1-5	TGTGCCAGCTCGTTAGGACAGGTGAATCAGCCCCAGCATTTT	CASSLGQVNQPQHF
.	.	TRBV7-6	TRBJ2-2	TGTGCCAGCAGCGCCGGACTGATCGCGAACACCGGGGAGCTGTTTTTT	CASSAGLIANTGELFF
.	.	TRBV7-9	TRBJ2-7	TGTGCCAGCAGCCCCCAGACAGGCCGCGAGCAGTACTTC	CASSPQTGREQYF
.	.	TRBV6-1	TRBJ2-3	TGTGCCAGCAGTGAAGTGGTCGAGGGTCCGGATACGCAGTATTTT	CASSEVVEGPDTQYF
.	.	TRBV10-3	TRBJ2-7	TGTGCCATACGTTCCGGGACATCGAAATCAGGCGACGAGCAGTACTTC	CAIRSGTSKSGDEQYF
few	TRBD1	TRBV13	TRBJ1-2	TGTGCCAGCAGCTTAGGACAGGGGACGTTTCATGGCTACACCTTC	CASSLGQGTFHGYTF
.	TRBD1	TRBV19	TRBJ1-2	TGTGCCAGTAGTCCCTCGGGACAGGGTGGCTATGGCTACACCTTC	CASSPSGQGGYGYTF
.	.	TRBV27	TRBJ1-2	TGTGCCAGCCGAGTCCTGGAAAAGGGGGACTACGGATCGGGGACTAACTATGGCTACACCTTC	CASRVLEKGDYGSGTNYGYTF
once	.	TRBV5-1	TRBJ2-5	TGCGCCAGCGAAAGGGCCGGAGGGTTTGAGACCCAGTACTTC	CASERAGGFETQYF
.	.	TRBV10-2	TRBJ1-1	TGCGCCAGCAGGGATGGGGGGGATCCCATGAACACTGAAGCTTTCTTT	CASRDGGDPMNTEAFF
.	.	TRBV6-5	TRBJ1-1	TGTGCCAGCAGTTACCGCCAGGCGTATGAAGCTTTCTTT	CASSYRQAYEAFF
once	.	TRBV6-5	TRBJ2-3	TGTGCCAGCAGTTCCGGACGGGGTCACACAGATACGCAGTATTTT	CASSSGRGHTDTQYF
.	TRBD1	TRBV4-3	TRBJ2-1	TGCGCCAGCAGCCCCGCGGACAGGGAAAACAATGAGCAGTTCTTC	CASSPADRENNEQFF
.	.	TRBV2	TRBJ2-3	TGTGCCAGCAGTGACCAGGGCAGGTCAGATACGCAGTATTTT	CASSDQGRSDTQYF
.	.	TRBV12-3/TRBV12-4	TRBJ1-2	TGTGCCAGCAGTTCCGGGGAGAGAGGCTACACCTTC	CASSSGERGYTF
.	TRBD1	TRBV5-1	TRBJ1-2	TGCGCCAGCAGCCCGGACAGGGCCTATGGCTACACCTTC	CASSPDRAYGYTF
.	TRBD1	TRBV10-3	TRBJ1-2	TGTGCCATCAGTGACGTGGACAGGGGCAATAATGGCTACACCTTC	CAISDVDRGNNGYTF
.	.	TRBV5-1	TRBJ1-2	TGCGCCAGCGGCGACAGCAGAAACTATGGCTACACCTTC	CASGDSRNYGYTF
.	.	TRBV4-3	TRBJ2-7	TGCGCCAGCAGCCAAGATGTCAGTACCACCTACGAGCAGTACTTC	CASSQDVSTTYEQYF
.	.	TRBV10-3	TRBJ1-2	TGTGCCATCAGTGAACAGGGCAGCTATGGCTACACCTTC	CAISEQGSYGYTF
.	TRBD1	TRBV3-1/TRBV3-2	TRBJ1-1	TGTGCCAGCAGCCAAGACAGGGGGCCAGCTTTCTTT	CASSQDRGPAFF
.	.	TRBV9	TRBJ1-1	TGTGCCAGCAGCGTGGGGGAGGGGAGGACTGAAGCTTTCTTT	CASSVGEGRTEAFF
.	.	TRBV4-1	TRBJ1-1	TGCGCCAGCAGCCAAGAACGGCGACTGACCGGCGAGGAAGCTTTCTTT	CASSQERRLTGEEAFF
.	.	TRBV18	TRBJ1-5	TGTGCCAGCTCGCACAGATCTACGAATCAGCCCCAGCATTTT	CASSHRSTNQPQHF
.	.	TRBV11-3	TRBJ2-2	TGTGCCAGCAGCCCGGTTGCGGCGAACACCGGGGAGCTGTTTTTT	CASSPVAANTGELFF
.	.	TRBV7-3	TRBJ1-1	TGTGCCAGCAGCTTAACAGGGAGGGGAACAAACACTGAAGCTTTCTTT	CASSLTGRGTNTEAFF
.	TRBD1	TRBV5-5	TRBJ1-3	TGTGCCAGCAGCTTGGCGGGACAGGCCTCTGGAAACACCATATATTTT	CASSLAGQASGNTIYF
few	.	TRBV28	TRBJ1-2	TGTGCCAGCACCGTCTGGGCTTCAGGGTTTGTTGGCTACACCTTC	CASTVWASGFVGYTF
once	TRBD2	TRBV4-3	TRBJ2-7	TGCGCCAGCAGCCAAGGAGTACTAGCGGGGGGTTACGAGCAGTACTTC	CASSQGVLAGGYEQYF
few	.	TRBV19	TRBJ1-2	TGTGCCAGTAGTACCAGAGGTCAAGGGGCTGGCTACACCTTC	CASSTRGQGAGYTF
.	TRBD2	TRBV5-4	TRBJ2-3	TGTGCCAGCAGCTTAACGGGACTAGGTCCAGATACGCAGTATTTT	CASSLTGLGPDTQYF
.	TRBD1	TRBV6-2/TRBV6-3	TRBJ2-6	TGTGCCAGCAGTCAAGACAGGGCAAACGCGGGGGCCAACGTCCTGACTTTC	CASSQDRANAGANVLTF
.	TRBD1	TRBV2	TRBJ2-3	TGTGCCAGCAGTAGACATGGGACAGGGACACTTACAGATACGCAGTATTTT	CASSRHGTGTLTDTQYF
.	.	TRBV18	TRBJ1-2	TGTGCCAGCTCACCAACGGGACAAGAGTATGGCTACACCTTC	CASSPTGQEYGYTF
.	TRBD1	TRBV5-4	TRBJ1-2	TGTGCCAGCAGTCGAGGACAGGGAGCCTATGGCTACACCTTC	CASSRGQGAYGYTF
.	.	TRBV14	TRBJ1-4	TGTGCCAGCAGCCAAGGAGTAACTACAACTAATGAAAAACTGTTTTTT	CASSQGVTTTNEKLFF
.	TRBD2	TRBV5-1	TRBJ2-3	TGCGCCAGCAGGGAGCGGGGGAGTGGCACAGATACGCAGTATTTT	CASRERGSGTDTQYF
.	TRBD1	TRBV10-3	TRBJ1-5	TGTGCCATTTCAGGGGGCTTAAATCAGCCCCAGCATTTT	CAISGGLNQPQHF
.	TRBD2	TRBV10-3	TRBJ2-7	TGTGCCATCAGTGAGTCAACCAGCGGGGAGGGCGAGCAGTACTTC	CAISESTSGEGEQYF
.	TRBD1	TRBV6-5	TRBJ2-7	TGTGCCAGCAGTTACTCGGGACAGGGGTTTTCCTACGAGCAGTACTTC	CASSYSGQGFSYEQYF
.	TRBD2	TRBV18	TRBJ2-3	TGTGCCAGCTCACCACCTCTCAGCAGCGGGGGTGGTACGCAGTATTTT	CASSPPLSSGGGTQYF
.	.	TRBV5-5	TRBJ2-2	TGTGCCAGCAGCTTGTTAGGGGCGAACACCGGGGAGCTGTTTTTT	CASSLLGANTGELFF
once	TRBD2	TRBV13	TRBJ2-2	TGTGCCAGCAGCCAAGGGGCTAGCGGGGTCACCGGGGAGCTGTTTTTT	CASSQGASGVTGELFF
.	TRBD1	TRBV7-8	TRBJ1-5	TGTGCCAGCAGCTTAGTTGGACAGGCTAATCAGCCCCAGCATTTT	CASSLVGQANQPQHF
few	.	TRBV4-2	TRBJ1-6	TGTGCCAGCAGCCAGCCACAGGGAAATTCACCCCTCCACTTT	CASSQPQGNSPLHF
.	.	TRBV5-1	TRBJ1-1	TGCGCCAGCAGCTTGGAACAGAAGAGTAGGAATGCTTTCTTT	CASSLEQKSRNAFF
once	TRBD1	TRBV5-1	TRBJ2-5	TGCGCCAGCGGACAGGGGGCGTCGGCCCAGTACTTC	CASGQGASAQYF
.	.	TRBV4-3	TRBJ1-2	TGCGCCAGCAGCCAAGCGAAGGGGTGGACAGCCTATGGCTACACCTTC	CASSQAKGWTAYGYTF
once	TRBD2	TRBV5-1	TRBJ2-5	TGCGCCAGCAGAATACTCGGAGGAGAAGCGGGGCAGGAGACCCAGTACTTC	CASRILGGEAGQETQYF
.	TRBD2	TRBV6-1	TRBJ2-4	TGTGCCAGCAGTGGAACCGGGACTAGCGGGGGGAAAAACATTCAGTACTTC	CASSGTGTSGGKNIQYF